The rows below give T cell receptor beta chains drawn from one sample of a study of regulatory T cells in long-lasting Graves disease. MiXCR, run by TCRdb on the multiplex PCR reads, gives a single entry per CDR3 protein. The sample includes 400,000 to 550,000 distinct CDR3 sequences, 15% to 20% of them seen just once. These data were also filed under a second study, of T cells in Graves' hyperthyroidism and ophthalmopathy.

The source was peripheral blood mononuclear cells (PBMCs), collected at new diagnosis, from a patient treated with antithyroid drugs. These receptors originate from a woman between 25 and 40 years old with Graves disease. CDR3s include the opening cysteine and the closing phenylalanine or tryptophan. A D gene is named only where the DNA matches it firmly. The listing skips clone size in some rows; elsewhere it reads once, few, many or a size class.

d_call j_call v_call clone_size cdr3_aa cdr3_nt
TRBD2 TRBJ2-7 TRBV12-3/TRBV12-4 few CASTSGSKNEQYF TGTGCCAGTACTAGCGGGAGTAAAAACGAGCAGTACTTC
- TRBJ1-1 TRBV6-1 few CATEKRGGEAFF TGTGCCACCGAAAAGAGGGGGGGTGAAGCTTTCTTT
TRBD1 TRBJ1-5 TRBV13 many CASSTRQGGSNQPQHF TGTGCCAGCAGCACTAGACAGGGTGGAAGCAATCAGCCCCAGCATTTT
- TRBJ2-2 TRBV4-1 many CASSLPLGGELFF TGCGCCAGCAGCCTTCCCCTGGGCGGGGAGCTGTTTTTT
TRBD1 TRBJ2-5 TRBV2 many CASSPSPGQGVKTQYF TGTGCCAGCAGCCCCTCCCCGGGACAGGGTGTGAAGACCCAGTACTTC
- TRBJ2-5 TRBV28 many CASTLMQRGVKETQYF TGTGCCAGCACGCTTATGCAACGGGGCGTAAAAGAGACCCAGTACTTC
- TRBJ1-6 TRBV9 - CASSHPQGRGSPLHF TGTGCCAGCAGCCACCCACAGGGCAGAGGTTCACCCCTCCACTTT
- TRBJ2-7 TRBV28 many CASSPLGPSSYEQYF TGTGCCAGCAGTCCTCTAGGCCCTTCCTCCTACGAGCAGTACTTC
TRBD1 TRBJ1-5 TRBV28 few CASSWTGAGQPQHF TGTGCCAGCAGCTGGACAGGGGCGGGTCAGCCCCAGCATTTT
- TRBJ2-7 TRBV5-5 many CASSLAWAPSYEQYF TGTGCCAGCAGCTTGGCTTGGGCCCCATCCTACGAGCAGTACTTC
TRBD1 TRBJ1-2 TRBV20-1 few CSAQMTGTNYGYTF TGCAGTGCCCAGATGACAGGGACGAACTATGGCTACACCTTC
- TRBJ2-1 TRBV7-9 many CASSDPRGPEQFF TGTGCCAGCAGCGACCCTCGCGGTCCTGAGCAGTTCTTC
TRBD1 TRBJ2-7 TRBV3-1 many CASSPTGGNEQYF TGTGCCAGCAGCCCGACAGGGGGCAACGAGCAGTACTTC
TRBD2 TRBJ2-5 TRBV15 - CATSRGLAGETQYF TGTGCCACCAGCAGAGGGCTAGCGGGAGAGACCCAGTACTTC
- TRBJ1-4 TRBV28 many CASSERNNRALEKLFF TGTGCCAGCAGTGAACGGAATAACAGGGCGTTGGAAAAACTGTTTTTT
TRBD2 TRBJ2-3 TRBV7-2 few CASSPGTSGLTDTKYF TGTGCCAGCAGCCCCGGGACTAGCGGGCTCACAGATACGAAGTATTTT
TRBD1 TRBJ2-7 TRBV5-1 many CASSHPGGSPEQYF TGCGCCAGCAGCCATCCAGGGGGTTCCCCCGAGCAGTACTTC
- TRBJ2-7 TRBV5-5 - CASSSRWGTYEQYF TGTGCCAGCAGCTCGCGGTGGGGGACCTACGAGCAGTACTTC
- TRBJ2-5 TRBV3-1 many CASSPGWETQYF TGTGCCAGCAGCCCCGGCTGGGAGACCCAGTACTTC
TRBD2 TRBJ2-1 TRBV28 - CASSLWASGCGFF TGTGCCAGCAGTTTATGGGCTAGCGGGTGTGGGTTCTTC
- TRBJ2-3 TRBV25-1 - CASSYFAGFTDTQYF TGTGCCAGCAGTTACTTTGCGGGCTTCACAGATACGCAGTATTTT
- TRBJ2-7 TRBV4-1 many CASSQVGSGLDEQYF TGCGCCAGCAGCCAAGTAGGGTCAGGGTTGGACGAGCAGTACTTC
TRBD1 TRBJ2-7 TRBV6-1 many CASNRDRISYEQYF TGTGCCAGCAACCGGGACAGAATATCCTACGAGCAGTACTTC
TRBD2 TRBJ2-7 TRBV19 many CASAGVGGEQYF TGTGCCAGCGCGGGAGTGGGCGGCGAGCAGTACTTC
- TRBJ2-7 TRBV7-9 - CASSPLLGAYEQYF TGTGCCAGCAGCCCTTTATTGGGGGCCTACGAGCAGTACTTC
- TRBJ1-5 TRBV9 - CASSVAGGADQPQHF TGTGCCAGCAGCGTAGCTGGGGGCGCGGATCAGCCCCAGCATTTT
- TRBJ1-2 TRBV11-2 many CASSLVVRPSMGYTF TGTGCCAGCAGCTTAGTAGTCCGGCCTTCTATGGGCTACACCTTC
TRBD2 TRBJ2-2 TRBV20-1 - CSVHGTSGTGELFF TGCAGTGTTCACGGGACTAGCGGCACCGGGGAGCTGTTTTTT
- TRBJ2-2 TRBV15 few CATSRDDGNTGELFF TGTGCCACCAGCAGAGATGACGGGAACACCGGGGAGCTGTTTTTT
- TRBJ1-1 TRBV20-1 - CSARDIQGETEAFF TGCAGTGCTAGAGATATCCAGGGAGAGACTGAAGCTTTCTTT
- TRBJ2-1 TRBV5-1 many CASSPGLGASSYNEQFF TGCGCCAGCAGCCCGGGGTTAGGGGCCAGCTCCTACAATGAGCAGTTCTTC
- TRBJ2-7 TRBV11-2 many CASSLLRVAYEQYF TGTGCCAGCAGCTTACTACGAGTCGCCTACGAGCAGTACTTC
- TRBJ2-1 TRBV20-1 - CSGEEIWKGRSRNEQFF TGCAGTGGAGAGGAAATCTGGAAGGGGCGGAGTAGAAATGAGCAGTTCTTC
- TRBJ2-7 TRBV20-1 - CSARVHSYEQYF TGCAGTGCTAGAGTTCACTCCTACGAGCAGTACTTC
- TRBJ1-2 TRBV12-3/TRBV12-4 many CASSLAGGADGGYTF TGTGCCAGCAGTTTGGCCGGGGGGGCGGATGGTGGCTACACCTTC
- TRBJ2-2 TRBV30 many CAWITLSTGELFF TGTGCCTGGATCACCTTGAGCACCGGGGAGCTGTTTTTT
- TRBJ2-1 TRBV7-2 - CASSPTSGDEQFF TGTGCCAGCAGCCCGACGTCGGGTGATGAGCAGTTCTTC
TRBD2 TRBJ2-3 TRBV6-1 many CASSETSGGPDTQYF TGTGCCAGCAGTGAGACTAGCGGAGGCCCAGATACGCAGTATTTT
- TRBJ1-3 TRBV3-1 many CASSRGLISGNTIYF TGTGCCAGCAGCCGGGGCCTGATCTCTGGAAACACCATATATTTT
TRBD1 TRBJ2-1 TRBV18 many CASSPGTGSDEQFF TGTGCCAGCTCACCCGGGACAGGATCCGATGAGCAGTTCTTC
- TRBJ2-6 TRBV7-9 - CASSLSGGRANVLTF TGTGCCAGCAGCTTAAGTGGGGGAAGGGCCAACGTCCTGACTTTC
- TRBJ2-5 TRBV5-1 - CASGQGPQETQYF TGCGCCAGCGGTCAAGGGCCACAAGAGACCCAGTACTTC
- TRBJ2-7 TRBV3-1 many CASSQSLGFYEQYF TGTGCCAGCAGCCAAAGTCTAGGGTTCTACGAGCAGTACTTC
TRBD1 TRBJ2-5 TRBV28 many CASSVIQGQETQYF TGTGCCAGCAGTGTGATACAGGGGCAAGAGACCCAGTACTTC
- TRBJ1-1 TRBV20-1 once CSARGALQRTEAFF TGCAGTGCTAGAGGGGCCCTCCAGCGAACTGAAGCTTTCTTT
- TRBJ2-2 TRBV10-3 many CAISVGLTNTGELFF TGTGCCATCAGTGTAGGGCTGACGAACACCGGGGAGCTGTTTTTT
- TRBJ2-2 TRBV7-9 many CASSLVAVEDTGELFF TGTGCCAGCAGCTTAGTAGCGGTAGAGGACACCGGGGAGCTGTTTTTT
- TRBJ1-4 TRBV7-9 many CASSYPAHAATNEKLFF TGTGCCAGCAGCTACCCGGCCCACGCTGCAACTAATGAAAAACTGTTTTTT
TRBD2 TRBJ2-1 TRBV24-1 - CATSDFGGRANEQFF TGTGCCACCAGTGATTTCGGCGGGAGGGCGAATGAGCAGTTCTTC
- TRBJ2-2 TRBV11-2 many CASQRGGLNTGELFF TGTGCCAGCCAGAGGGGGGGGCTGAACACCGGGGAGCTGTTTTTT
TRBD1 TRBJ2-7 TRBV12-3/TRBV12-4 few CASSWDRAYEQYF TGTGCCAGCAGTTGGGACAGGGCCTACGAGCAGTACTTC
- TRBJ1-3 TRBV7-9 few CASSSTGTPGNTIYF TGTGCCAGCAGCTCCACCGGGACGCCTGGAAACACCATATATTTT
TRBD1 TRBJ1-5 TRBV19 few CASSILARWTGPPRHGTIDQPQHF TGTGCCAGTAGTATCTTGGCTAGGTGGACAGGGCCCCCGCGGCACGGAACAATCGATCAGCCCCAGCATTTT
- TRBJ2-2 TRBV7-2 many CASNPSLSGGELFF TGTGCCAGCAACCCCTCCCTTAGTGGCGGGGAGCTGTTTTTT